This TCR beta chain was found in a study of human T cells and chemical hapten exposure. Study-level information: Small volume differences among pooled libraries mainly caused per-sample TCR yield variation. Study-wide points: Counts of TCRs above 1 in 1000 frequency stayed unchanged with DPC sensitization. Because they had alopecia, donors may respond immunologically unlike healthy people.

TCRdb analysed the RACE reads with MiXCR anew, one entry per CDR3 protein. The sample shows more than 90,000 distinct CDR3 sequences, roughly a tenth of them seen only once. In regard to this clonotype: Antigen specificity is unknown.

The CDR3 extends over 16 amino acids. V lost 0 bases and J lost 3, with 14 bases in between. The germline V gene has CDR1 LGHNA and CDR2 YSLEER. Described time point: patch test 1, 2 weeks after DPC sensitization. Specified treatment: therapeutic diphenylcyclopropenone sensitization with weekly scalp DPC. The rearrangement links TRBV4-3 to TRBJ1-2; no clear D gene. The sequence was obtained from a man aged 35-49 years with alopecia areata. Some clones in this sample may be carry-over from other donors' samples. The sample here was whole blood, taken in connection with sensitization to the hapten diphenylcyclopropenone (DPC). DNA for the CDR3: TGCGCCAGCAGCCAAGATCTAGTTAGCGACTACTATGGCTACACCTTC. Translating it yields CASSQDLVSDYYGYTF.